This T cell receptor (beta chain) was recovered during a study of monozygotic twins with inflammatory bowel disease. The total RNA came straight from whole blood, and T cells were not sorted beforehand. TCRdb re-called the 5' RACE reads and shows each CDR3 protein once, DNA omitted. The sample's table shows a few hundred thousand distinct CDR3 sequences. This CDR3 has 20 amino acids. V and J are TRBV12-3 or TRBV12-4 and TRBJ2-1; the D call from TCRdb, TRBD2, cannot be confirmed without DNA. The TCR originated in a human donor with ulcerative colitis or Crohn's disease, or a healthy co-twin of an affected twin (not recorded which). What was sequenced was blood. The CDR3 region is CASSLVALAGGAPTYNEQFF.